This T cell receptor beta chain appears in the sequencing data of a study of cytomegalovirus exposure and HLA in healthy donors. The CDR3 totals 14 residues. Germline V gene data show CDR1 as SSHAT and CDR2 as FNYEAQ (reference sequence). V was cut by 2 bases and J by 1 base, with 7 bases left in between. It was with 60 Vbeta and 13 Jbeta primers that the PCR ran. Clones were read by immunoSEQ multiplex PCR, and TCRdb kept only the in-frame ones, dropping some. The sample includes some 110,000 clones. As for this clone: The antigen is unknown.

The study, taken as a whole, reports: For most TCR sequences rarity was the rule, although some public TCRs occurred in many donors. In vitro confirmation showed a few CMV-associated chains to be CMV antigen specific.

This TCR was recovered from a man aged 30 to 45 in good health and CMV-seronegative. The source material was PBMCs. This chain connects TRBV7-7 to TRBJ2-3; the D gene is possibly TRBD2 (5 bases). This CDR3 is CASSLRAGTDTQYF. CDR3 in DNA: TGTGCCAGCAGCTTACGAGCGGGCACAGATACGCAGTATTTT.